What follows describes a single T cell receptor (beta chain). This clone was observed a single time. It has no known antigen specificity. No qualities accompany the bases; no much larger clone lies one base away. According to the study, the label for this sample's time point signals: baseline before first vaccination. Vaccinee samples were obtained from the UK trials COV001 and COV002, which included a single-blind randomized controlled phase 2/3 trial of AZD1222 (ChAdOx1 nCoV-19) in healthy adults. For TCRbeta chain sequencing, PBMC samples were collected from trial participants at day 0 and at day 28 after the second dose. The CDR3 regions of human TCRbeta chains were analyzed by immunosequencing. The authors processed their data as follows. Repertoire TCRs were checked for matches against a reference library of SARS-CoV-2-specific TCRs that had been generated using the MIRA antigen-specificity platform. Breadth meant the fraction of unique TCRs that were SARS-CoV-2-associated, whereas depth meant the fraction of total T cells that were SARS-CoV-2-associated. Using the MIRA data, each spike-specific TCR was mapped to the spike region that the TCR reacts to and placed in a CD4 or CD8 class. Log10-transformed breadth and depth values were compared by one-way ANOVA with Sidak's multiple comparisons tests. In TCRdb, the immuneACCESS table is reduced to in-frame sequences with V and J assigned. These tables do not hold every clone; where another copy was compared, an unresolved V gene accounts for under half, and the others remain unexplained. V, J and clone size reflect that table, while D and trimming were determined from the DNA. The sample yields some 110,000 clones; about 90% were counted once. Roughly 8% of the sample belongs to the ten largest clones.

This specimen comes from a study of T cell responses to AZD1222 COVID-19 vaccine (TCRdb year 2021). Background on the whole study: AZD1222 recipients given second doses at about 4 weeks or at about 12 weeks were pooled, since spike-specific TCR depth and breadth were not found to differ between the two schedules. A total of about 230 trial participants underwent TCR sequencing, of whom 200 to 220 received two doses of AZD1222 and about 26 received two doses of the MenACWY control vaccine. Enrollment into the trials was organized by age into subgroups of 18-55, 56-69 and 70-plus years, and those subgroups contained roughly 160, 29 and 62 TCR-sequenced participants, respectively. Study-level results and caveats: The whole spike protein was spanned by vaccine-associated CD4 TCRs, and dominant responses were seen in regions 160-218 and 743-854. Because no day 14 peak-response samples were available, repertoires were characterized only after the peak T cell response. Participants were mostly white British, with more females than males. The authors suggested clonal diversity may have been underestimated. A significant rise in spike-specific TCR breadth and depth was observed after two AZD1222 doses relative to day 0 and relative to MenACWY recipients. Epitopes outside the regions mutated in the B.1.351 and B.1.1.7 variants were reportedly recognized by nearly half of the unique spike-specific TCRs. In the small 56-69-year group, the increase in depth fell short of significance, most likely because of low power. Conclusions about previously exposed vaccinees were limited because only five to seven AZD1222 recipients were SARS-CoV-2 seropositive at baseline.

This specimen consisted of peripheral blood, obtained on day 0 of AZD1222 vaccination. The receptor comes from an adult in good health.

The DNA sequence is as follows: TGCGCCACCGCGGGGCAGCGGGAGTGGGATGAGCAGTTCTTC. Its translation reads: CATAGQREWDEQFF. The chain couples TRBV5-1 to TRBJ2-1; 8 bases in between match TRBD2. The V end gives up 9 bases and the J end 8 bases, leaving 13 bases in the junction not matched to a gene. Based on the germline V gene, the CDR1 and CDR2 sequences are SGHRS and YFSETQ. The CDR3 runs 14 amino acids, cysteine and phenylalanine included. Left in the record is the CDR3 DNA by itself, 42 bases read in frame from the first base.